Here is one T cell receptor (beta chain) with its context. Its antigen remains unidentified. This sample was taken from a study of cytomegalovirus exposure and HLA in healthy donors. Study conclusions and caveats: The authors confirmed in vitro that a few CMV-associated chains were specific for CMV antigens. Cytomegalovirus-associated TCR beta chains were listed, numbering around 150.

The donors were part of the validation cohort of 120 subjects. That cohort was separate from the first cohort, which comprised several hundred subjects. TCRdb keeps only in-frame clones here, not all; method: immunoSEQ multiplex PCR. The sample holds about 56,000 clones, around 93% seen once. This CDR3 region has 16 residues. The V gene end was trimmed by 1 base and the J gene end by 6 bases; junction bases not matched to a gene: 6. CDR1 is SGDLS and CDR2 is YYNGEE in the germline V gene. The receptor's source is a woman aged 18-30 years in good health and CMV-seropositive. V usage is TRBV9 and J usage is TRBJ2-2, with 10 bases fitting TRBD2. Sequenced material: PBMCs. In DNA, the CDR3 is TGTGCCAGCAGCGTAAACAGCGGGGGGGCCCCCGGGGAGCTGTTTTTT. Residues: CASSVNSGGAPGELFF. The whole variable domain, filled in from reference TRBV9 and TRBJ2-2, reads DSGVTQTPKHLITATGQRVTLRCSPRSGDLSVYWYQQSLDQGLQFLIQYYNGEERAKGNILERFSAQQFPDLHSELNLSSLELGDSALYFCASSVNSGGAPGELFFGEGSRLTVL.